What follows is one T cell receptor beta chain and its context. The data stem from a study of control samples from healthy donors and cancer patients. Data came from immunoSEQ multiplex PCR; TCRdb stores just in-frame clones and leaves some out. The profile shows roughly 88,000 clones, roughly nine tenths of them singletons. Germline CDR1 MNHEY, CDR2 SVGEGT. J was trimmed by 6 bases and V by 4 bases; bases with no gene match: 7. This CDR3 region has 16 residues. The origin of this receptor is a woman in her twenties or thirties in good health. The sequenced sample consisted of blood. The rearrangement uses TRBV6-2 or TRBV6-3 and TRBJ2-1; 12 bases match TRBD2. The CDR3 region is CASSSRLAGVLNEQFF. CDR3 DNA: TGTGCCAGCAGTTCAAGACTAGCGGGAGTACTCAATGAGCAGTTCTTC.